The 12 T cell receptor beta chains given below trace back to one sample, sequenced in a study of OX40 agonist ivuxolimab in advanced cancers. Library creation used the immunoSEQ multiplex PCR assay. The table comes from immuneACCESS by way of TCRdb, which keeps in-frame sequences with V and J called. Part of the clones is missing from these tables; in studies checked, under half for an unresolved V gene and the rest for unknown reasons. The sample includes tens of thousands of clones, with roughly 89% observed a single time. The top ten hold roughly 5.7% of the sample. Source: CD4+ or CD8+ T cells sorted from blood, taken in a trial of the OX40 agonist ivuxolimab. These receptors were collected from an adult with an advanced solid tumor such as melanoma, head and neck, liver or kidney cancer.

This clone occurred a few times. V is TRBV27 and J is TRBJ1-5; D uncertain. V was pared by 5 bases and J by 4 bases, with 15 bases between. This CDR3 is 15 amino acids long. The germline gives CDR1 MNHEY, CDR2 SMNVEV (reference sequence). The CDR3 reads CASSPVMRSNQPQHF. CDR3 DNA sequence: TGTGCCAGCAGTCCCGTGATGCGCTCTAATCAGCCCCAGCATTTT.

V and J are TRBV5-1 and TRBJ2-1; D gene ambiguous. From germline, CDR1 is SGHRS and CDR2 YFSETQ. The CDR3 spans 12 residues. The germline V and J ends were trimmed by 0 bases and 7 bases, with 5 bases remaining between them. DNA for the CDR3: TGCGCCAGCAGCTTGGTAGAAAATGAGCAGTTCTTC. It translates to CASSLVENEQFF.

This clone was detected once. The chain has TRBV29-1 and TRBJ1-2; 7 bases fit TRBD1. Germline CDR1 reads SQVTM; CDR2 reads ANQGSEA. CDR3 length: 12 amino acids. V lost 4 bases, J lost 4 bases, and 3 bases stayed unmatched. CDR3 loop: CSVVGDSYGYTF. The CDR3 DNA reads TGCAGCGTTGTCGGGGACAGCTATGGCTACACCTTC.

The chain employs TRBV5-8 and TRBJ2-2; 9 nucleotides align to TRBD1. The CDR3 covers 14 residues. J lost 4 bases, V lost 7 bases, and 5 bases had no gene match. Germline assignment: CDR1 SGHTS and CDR2 YDEGEE. The CDR3 region is CASSDRGFTGELFF. In nucleotides, the CDR3 is TGTGCCAGCTCAGACAGGGGGTTCACCGGGGAGCTGTTTTTT.

This chain joins TRBV9 and TRBJ2-6; D is perhaps TRBD2 (6 bases). CDR1 SGDLS and CDR2 YYNGEE come from the germline V gene. The V end was cut by 4 bases, the J end by 4 bases, with 24 bases between. CDR3 length: 19 residues. CDR3 sequence reads: CASSPTPFSGGAGANVLTF. The DNA for the CDR3 is TGTGCCAGCAGCCCCACCCCCTTTTCAGGAGGGGCCGGGGCCAACGTCCTGACTTTC.

This chain connects TRBV7-9 to TRBJ2-1; no reliable D call. Germline V CDR1 and CDR2: SEHNR, FQNEAQ (reference sequence). The CDR3 sequence is 11 residues long. V dropped 4 bases and J dropped 9 bases, with 7 bases sitting between them. The CDR3 reads CASSSSIEQFF. CDR3 nucleotides: TGTGCCAGCAGCTCCTCCATTGAGCAGTTCTTC.

Remarks on this clone: Other nucleotide sequences from this sample produce the same CDR3. V and J are TRBV9 and TRBJ1-4; no clear D gene. Trimming removed 2 bases at V and 0 bases at J, with 8 bases between. Germline CDR1 SGDLS, CDR2 YYNGEE. The length of the CDR3 is 15 residues. CDR3 sequence reads: CASSVGQATNEKLFF. CDR3 coding DNA: TGTGCCAGCAGCGTTGGTCAGGCAACTAATGAAAAACTGTTTTTT. Complete variable domain (other parts from reference TRBV9 and TRBJ1-4): DSGVTQTPKHLITATGQRVTLRCSPRSGDLSVYWYQQSLDQGLQFLIQYYNGEERAKGNILERFSAQQFPDLHSELNLSSLELGDSALYFCASSVGQATNEKLFFGSGTQLSVL.

This clone has only one observation. The chain is built from TRBV7-9 and TRBJ2-1; TRBD1 aligns across 11 bases. The CDR3 has 14 amino acids. The V gene's germline CDR1 is SEHNR and CDR2 FQNEAQ (reference sequence). V gave up 5 bases and J gave up 8 bases; unmatched junction bases: 5. Here the CDR3 DNA reads TGTGCCAGCAGCCTGGGGACAGGGGGGCATGAGCAGTTCTTC. This encodes CASSLGTGGHEQFF.

The gene calls are TRBV4-1 and TRBJ2-7; possibly TRBD1 or TRBD2 for D (5 bases each). Trimming pared 3 bases from V and 2 bases from J, leaving 17 bases between. The CDR3 length is 16 residues. Germline CDR1 is MGHRA and CDR2 is YSYEKL. CDR3 DNA sequence: TGCGCCAGCAGCCAGGTTCACCGGGACCAAGCCTACGAGCAGTACTTC. It codes for CASSQVHRDQAYEQYF.

The V call is TRBV7-3, the J call TRBJ1-2; TRBD1 is a possible D gene (5 bases). V was shortened by 6 bases and J by 4 bases, with 21 bases between the two germline ends. The CDR3 extends over 16 amino acids. The germline CDR1 and CDR2 sequences are SGHTA and FQGTGA. The CDR3 nucleotides read TGTGCCAGCAGTTATAGCGCGGGGCCCGCAGGCTATGGCTACACCTTC. Amino acids: CASSYSAGPAGYGYTF.

V and J are TRBV5-1 and TRBJ2-5; the match to TRBD2 covers 7 bases. CDR1 is SGHRS and CDR2 is YFSETQ in the germline V gene. This CDR3 comprises 16 residues. V lost 4 bases, J lost 4 bases, and 13 bases stayed unmatched. In nucleotides, the CDR3 is TGCGCCAGCAGCCGACGGGACTACAACCCGGGAGAGACCCAGTACTTC. As protein: CASSRRDYNPGETQYF.

This sequence joins TRBV27 and TRBJ1-4; 7 nucleotides line up with TRBD1. The J segment lost 8 bases and the V segment lost 5 bases, leaving 11 bases of the junction unmatched. This CDR3 spans 15 amino acids. Germline V gene sequence: CDR1 MNHEY, CDR2 SMNVEV (reference sequence). CDR3 sequence: CASSLGTAGREKLFF. The CDR3 nucleotides read TGTGCCAGCAGTCTGGGGACAGCGGGGAGGGAAAAACTGTTTTTT.